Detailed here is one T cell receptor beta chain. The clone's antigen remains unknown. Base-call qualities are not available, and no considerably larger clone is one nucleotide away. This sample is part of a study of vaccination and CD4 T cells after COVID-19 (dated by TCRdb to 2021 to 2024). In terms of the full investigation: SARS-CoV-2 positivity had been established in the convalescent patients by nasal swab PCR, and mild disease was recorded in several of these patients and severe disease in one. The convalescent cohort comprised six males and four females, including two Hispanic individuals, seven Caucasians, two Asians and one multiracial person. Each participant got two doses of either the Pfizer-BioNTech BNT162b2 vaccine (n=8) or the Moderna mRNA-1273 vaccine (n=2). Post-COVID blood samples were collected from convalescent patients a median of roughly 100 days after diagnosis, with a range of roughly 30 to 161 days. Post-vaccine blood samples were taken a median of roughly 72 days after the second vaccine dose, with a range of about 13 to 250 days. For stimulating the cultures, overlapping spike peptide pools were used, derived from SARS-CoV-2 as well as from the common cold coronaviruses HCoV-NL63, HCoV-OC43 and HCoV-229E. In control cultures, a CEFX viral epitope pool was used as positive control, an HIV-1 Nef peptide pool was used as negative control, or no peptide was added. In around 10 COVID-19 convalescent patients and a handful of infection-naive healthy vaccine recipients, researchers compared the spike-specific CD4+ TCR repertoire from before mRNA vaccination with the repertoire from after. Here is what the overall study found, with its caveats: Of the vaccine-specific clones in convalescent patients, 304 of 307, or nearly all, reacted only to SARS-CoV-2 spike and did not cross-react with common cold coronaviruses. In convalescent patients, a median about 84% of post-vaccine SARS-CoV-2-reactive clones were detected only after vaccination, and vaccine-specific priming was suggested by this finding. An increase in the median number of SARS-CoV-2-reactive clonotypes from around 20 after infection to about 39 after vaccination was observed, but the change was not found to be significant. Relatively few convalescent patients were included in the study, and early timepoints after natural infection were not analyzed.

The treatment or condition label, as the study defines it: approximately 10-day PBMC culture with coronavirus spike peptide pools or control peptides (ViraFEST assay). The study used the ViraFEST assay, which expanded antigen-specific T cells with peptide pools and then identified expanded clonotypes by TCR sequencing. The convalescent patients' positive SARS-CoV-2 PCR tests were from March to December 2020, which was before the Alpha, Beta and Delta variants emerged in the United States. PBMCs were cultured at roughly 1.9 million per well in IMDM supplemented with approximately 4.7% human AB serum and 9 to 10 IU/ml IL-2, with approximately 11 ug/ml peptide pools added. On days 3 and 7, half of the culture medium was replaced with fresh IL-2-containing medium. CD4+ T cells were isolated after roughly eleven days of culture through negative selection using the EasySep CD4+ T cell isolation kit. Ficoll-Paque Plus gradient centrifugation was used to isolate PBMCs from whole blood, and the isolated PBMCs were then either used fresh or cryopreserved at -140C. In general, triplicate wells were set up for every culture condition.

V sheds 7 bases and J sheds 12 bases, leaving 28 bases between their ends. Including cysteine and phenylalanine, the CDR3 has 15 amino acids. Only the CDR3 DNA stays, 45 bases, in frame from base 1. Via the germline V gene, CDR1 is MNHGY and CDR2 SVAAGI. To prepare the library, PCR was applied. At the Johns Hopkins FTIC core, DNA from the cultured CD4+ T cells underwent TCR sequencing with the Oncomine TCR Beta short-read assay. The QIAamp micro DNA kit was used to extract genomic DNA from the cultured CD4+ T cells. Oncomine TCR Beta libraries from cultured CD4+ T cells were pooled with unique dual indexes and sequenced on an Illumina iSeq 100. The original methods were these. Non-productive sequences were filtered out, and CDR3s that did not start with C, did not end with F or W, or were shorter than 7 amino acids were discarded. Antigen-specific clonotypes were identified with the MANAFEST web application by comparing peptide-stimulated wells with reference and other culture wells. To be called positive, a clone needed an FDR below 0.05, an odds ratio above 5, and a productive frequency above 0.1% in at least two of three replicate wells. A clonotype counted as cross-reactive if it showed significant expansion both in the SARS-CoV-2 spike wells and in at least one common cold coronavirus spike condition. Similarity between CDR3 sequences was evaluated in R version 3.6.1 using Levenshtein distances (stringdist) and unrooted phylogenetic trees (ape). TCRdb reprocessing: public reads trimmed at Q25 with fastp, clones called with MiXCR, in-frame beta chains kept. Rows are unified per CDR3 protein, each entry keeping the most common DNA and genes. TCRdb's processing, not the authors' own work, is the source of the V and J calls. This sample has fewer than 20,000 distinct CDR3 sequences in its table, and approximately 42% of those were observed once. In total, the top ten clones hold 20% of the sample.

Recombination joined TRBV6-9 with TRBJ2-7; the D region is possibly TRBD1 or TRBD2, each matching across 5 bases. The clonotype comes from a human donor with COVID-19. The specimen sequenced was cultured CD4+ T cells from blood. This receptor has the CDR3 CASIPLAAGFEGGYF. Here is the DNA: TGTGCCAGCATCCCTTTGGCGGCAGGGTTTGAGGGTGGGTACTTC.